This T cell receptor (beta chain) was profiled in a study of beta chain bispecific antibodies for T cell cancers (dated by TCRdb to the early 2020s). Regarding the research as a whole: T cells from healthy donors were cocultured with T cell leukemia lines in the presence of bispecific antibodies, after which the depletion of each TRBV family was measured by TRBV sequencing of the surviving cells. Jurkat cells expressed surface TRBV12 (TRBV12-3), and HPB-ALL cells expressed surface TRBV5-5.

Beyond this particular receptor, the publication reports: Leukemia cell line cells were mixed with normal T cells in each sequenced sample, and most of the targeted TRBV signal was derived from the leukemia cells rather than from the normal T cells. Cross-reactivity of the anti-TRBV5-5 antibody with TRBV5-6 was attributed to high sequence similarity between the two genes.

This clonotype was seen repeatedly, ten times or more. The clone's antigen remains unknown. No qualities accompany the bases; no much larger clone lies one base away. T cells were expanded from blood mononuclear cells for 3 to 4 days using either anti-CD3 antibody OKT3 or CD3/CD28 Dynabeads. The expanded T cells were grown in RPMI 1640 containing approximately 10% fetal bovine serum, recombinant human IL-2 (100 IU/ml) and IL-7 (around 5.4 ng/ml). For cocultures, approximately 5 x 10^4 normal T cells were combined with approximately 5 x 10^4 target cells and bispecific antibody in 75 to 100 ul and incubated for roughly 17 hours at 37 degrees C. Each bispecific antibody was composed of two single-chain variable fragments, which were expressed in a single-chain diabody format with a His tag. Effector T cells were obtained from healthy human donors, and peripheral blood mononuclear cells were isolated from leukapheresis samples by Ficoll density gradient centrifugation.

Unique molecular identifier barcodes were incorporated into the libraries and were used for clonotype quantification. Qiagen AllPrep DNA/RNA Micro kits were used to isolate total RNA, and an Agilent TapeStation was used to check RNA quality. TCR beta libraries were built by 5' RACE: cDNA synthesis followed by two PCR steps using TCR beta constant-region gene-specific primers. Sequencing of the TCR beta libraries was performed on an Illumina MiSeq platform. From the authors' description of their analysis: Reads were processed with MIGEC, MiXCR and VDJtools. Clonotype frequency was calculated as the fraction of unique molecular identifiers assigned to a given clonotype among all unique molecular identifiers in the sample. Nonfunctional TRBV genes listed as pseudogenes or open reading frames in IMGT, such as TRBV1, TRBV12-1 and TRBV21, were excluded. Through fastp at Q25 and MiXCR, TCRdb rebuilt clones from the public reads, retaining in-frame beta chains. Merged by CDR3 protein, the rows form single entries marked with the most common genes and DNA. The authors' filters were not applied to this entry. In all, the sample holds roughly 15,000 distinct CDR3 sequences, and around 2.1% of those were seen once. The biggest ten clones account for 6.5% to 8.5% of the sample.

V is reduced by 4 bases and J by 7 bases, leaving a spacing of 11 bases between them. From a lookup of the germline V gene, CDR1 and CDR2 are SGHRS and YFSETQ. The CDR3 spans 12 residues, from the cysteine through the phenylalanine. Of all the DNA, just the CDR3 is kept, 36 bases in frame from base 1. Sample: healthy donor T cells cultured with leukemia cells. This clonotype was obtained from a human donor in good health. Some clones in this sample may be carry-over from other donors' samples. Rearrangement joined TRBV5-1 to TRBJ1-1, with the D gene call left open. The nucleotides are TGCGCCAGCAGCCTCGGTCGCGGTGAAGCTTTCTTT. It encodes CASSLGRGEAFF. Where the CDR3 stops, the reference TRBV5-1 and TRBJ1-1 genes take over; the full variable domain is KAGVTQTPRYLIKTRGQQVTLSCSPISGHRSVSWYQQTPGQGLQFLFEYFSETQRNKGNFPGRFSGRQFSNSRSEMNVSTLELGDSALYLCASSLGRGEAFFGQGTRLTVV.